These 28 T cell receptor beta chains share one sample of origin, sequenced in a study of cytomegalovirus exposure and HLA in healthy donors. The PCR used 60 Vbeta and 13 Jbeta primers. The protocol was immunoSEQ multiplex PCR, while the TCRdb copy is restricted to in-frame clones and leaves out a portion. This sample has 170,000 or so clones, with approximately 81% found just once. The sequencing input was PBMCs. These receptors originate from a woman aged 30 to 39 in good health and CMV-seronegative.

This clone was recorded only once. The chain has TRBV7-9 and TRBJ1-1; D gene ambiguous. Trimming removed 1 base at V and 10 bases at J, with 16 bases between. The CDR3 has 14 amino acids. Per germline, CDR1 SEHNR and CDR2 FQNEAQ (reference sequence). The CDR3 reads CASSLGEAFAAAFF. Written as DNA, the CDR3 is TGTGCCAGCAGCTTAGGGGAGGCTTTTGCGGCAGCTTTCTTT.

In this sample, this clone turned up once. The gene calls are TRBV29-1 and TRBJ2-3, with TRBD2 as a possible D gene (6 bases). This CDR3 contains 15 residues. Trimming removed 6 bases at V and 0 bases at J, with 16 bases between. Germline V gene sequence: CDR1 SQVTM, CDR2 ANQGSEA. CDR3 protein: CSVGGMGTSTDTQYF. CDR3 sequence (DNA): TGCAGCGTCGGCGGGATGGGTACTAGCACAGATACGCAGTATTTT.

The rearrangement links TRBV6-1 to TRBJ1-1; D unclear. The V gene's germline CDR1 is MNHNS and CDR2 SASEGT. The ends were cut back, 2 bases at V and 2 bases at J, with 18 bases in the middle. The CDR3 extends over 17 amino acids. The CDR3 region has the DNA TGTGCCAGCAGTGAATTCGGGGTACGGCAGTCAAACACTGAAGCTTTCTTT. Protein: CASSEFGVRQSNTEAFF.

Written as DNA, the CDR3 is TGTGCCAGCAGCTTGGTCGCAGGGGGCATTAAAGATACGCAGTATTTT. Its translation is CASSLVAGGIKDTQYF. V is TRBV5-4 and J is TRBJ2-3; 8 nucleotides agree with TRBD1. The germline V gene encodes CDR1 SGHNT and CDR2 YYREEE (reference sequence). CDR3 length: 16 amino acids. With 0 bases clipped from V and 5 bases from J, the junction kept 8 bases outside the gene matches.

Comment on this clone: One end of the junction is discordant with germline, which a read error may explain. This chain links TRBV7-7 with TRBJ1-2; TRBD1 is a possible D gene (6 bases). Germline CDR1 is SSHAT and CDR2 is FNYEAQ (reference sequence). The CDR3 runs 16 residues. CDR3 sequence reads: CASSIFRDTREDGYTF. As DNA, the CDR3 is TGTGCTAGCAGTATTTTCCGGGACACCCGGGAGGATGGCTACACCTTC.

The genes are TRBV9 and TRBJ2-7; D perhaps matches TRBD2 (6 bases). This CDR3 spans 16 amino acids. V lost 0 bases and J 3 bases, leaving 16 bases between the germline ends. Germline CDR1 reads SGDLS; CDR2 reads YYNGEE. Here the CDR3 reads CASSVADQTRGYEQYF. CDR3 nucleotides: TGTGCCAGCAGCGTAGCCGACCAGACTAGAGGCTACGAGCAGTACTTC.

The genes are TRBV28 and TRBJ1-1; maybe TRBD1 (5 bases). The CDR3 extends over 16 amino acids. Looked up from germline, CDR1 is MDHEN and CDR2 is SYDVKM. Trimming took off 6 bases at V and 3 bases at J, with 20 bases between the two ends. CDR3 amino acids: CASSALRGTRDTEAFF. The CDR3 coding sequence is TGTGCCAGCAGCGCTTTAAGGGGTACGCGCGACACTGAAGCTTTCTTT.

Written as DNA, the CDR3 is TGTGCCAGCAGCTTAGGACAATCGGAAGGCGAGCAGTACTTC. Its protein product is CASSLGQSEGEQYF. The chain employs TRBV7-9 and TRBJ2-7; the D is unclear. The CDR3 loop spans 14 amino acids. The V and J ends lost 1 base and 6 bases respectively, with 13 bases between them. Germline values: CDR1 SEHNR, CDR2 FQNEAQ (reference sequence).

V is TRBV9 and J is TRBJ2-3, with a weak D call TRBD1 (6 bases). The CDR3 is 17 residues long. The germline gives CDR1 SGDLS, CDR2 YYNGEE. V was trimmed by 3 bases and J by 3 bases, leaving 20 bases between them. The CDR3 bases are TGTGCCAGCAGCGACCTGGGGGACACTTCCTATACAGATACGCAGTATTTT. This codes for CASSDLGDTSYTDTQYF.

The CDR3 sequence: CASRSRGGPTDTQYF. DNA for the CDR3: TGTGCCAGCAGGAGCCGGGGGGGTCCCACAGATACGCAGTATTTT. The chain employs TRBV2 and TRBJ2-3; TRBD2 aligns across 8 bases. CDR1 is SNHLY and CDR2 is FYNNEI in the germline V gene. Losses at the gene ends were 6 bases for V and 2 bases for J; bases not matched to a gene: 7. The CDR3 spans 15 residues.

This chain connects TRBV4-3 to TRBJ1-5; perhaps TRBD1 as D (5 bases). Germline V CDR1 and CDR2: LGHNA, YSLEER. There are 16 residues in the CDR3. The germline V and J ends were trimmed by 0 bases and 7 bases, with 16 bases remaining between them. CDR3 protein: CASSQDLRQGGQPQHF. CDR3 DNA: TGCGCCAGCAGCCAAGATTTAAGGCAGGGTGGACAGCCCCAGCATTTT.

The V and J genes are TRBV28 and TRBJ1-3, with D unresolved. This CDR3 is built from 15 residues. Germline-derived CDR1 and CDR2 are MDHEN and SYDVKM. Trimming took off 8 bases at V and 2 bases at J, with 16 bases between the two ends. In nucleotides, the CDR3 is TGTGCCAGCCAGGAGGAGGTGCAAACTGGAAACACCATATATTTT. Translation: CASQEEVQTGNTIYF.

The chain has TRBV7-9 and TRBJ2-5, with D unclear. Germline V gene data show CDR1 as SEHNR and CDR2 as FQNEAQ (reference sequence). V dropped 1 base and J dropped 6 bases, with 6 bases sitting between them. The CDR3 is 12 residues long. As DNA, the CDR3 is TGTGCCAGCAGCTTAGGCGACAAGACCCAGTACTTC. Amino acids: CASSLGDKTQYF. Using reference TRBV7-9 and TRBJ2-5 for the parts outside the CDR3, the full variable domain is DTGVSQNPRHKITKRGQNVTFRCDPISEHNRLYWYRQTLGQGPEFLTYFQNEAQLEKSRLLSDRFSAERPKGSFSTLEIQRTEQGDSAMYLCASSLGDKTQYFGPGTRLLVL.

V gene TRBV30 combines with J gene TRBJ2-7; tentatively, D is TRBD2 (6 bases). V was cut by 3 bases and J by 6 bases, with 15 bases left in between. The CDR3 is 13 amino acids. Germline CDR1 GTSNPN, CDR2 SVGIG (reference sequence). The CDR3 region has the DNA TGTGCCTGGAGGGGTAGCGGCACTATCGAGCAGTACTTC. Protein product: CAWRGSGTIEQYF.

The count of this clone is one. The chain is built from TRBV10-3 and TRBJ1-3; D gene unclear. The CDR3 extends over 13 amino acids. Germline V gene lookup returns CDR1 ENHRY and CDR2 SYGVKD. The V end lost 3 bases, the J end lost 0 bases, and 3 bases lay between the germline ends. This chain's CDR3 is CAISDFSGNTIYF. In DNA, the CDR3 is TGTGCCATCAGTGACTTCTCTGGAAACACCATATATTTT.

This chain joins TRBV6-1 and TRBJ2-5; tentatively, D is TRBD1 (5 bases). V gave up 8 bases and J gave up 1 base, with 17 bases separating them. CDR3 length equals 15 residues. Looked up from germline, CDR1 is MNHNS and CDR2 is SASEGT. The CDR3 sequence is CASRETQGSQETQYF. The DNA for the CDR3 is TGTGCCAGCCGAGAAACCCAGGGTTCCCAAGAGACCCAGTACTTC.

The chain combines TRBV5-1 with TRBJ2-2; 8 bases map to TRBD1. The CDR3 spans 14 residues. CDR1 and CDR2 from the germline V gene are SGHRS and YFSETQ. V lost 4 bases to trimming and J lost 8 bases; unmatched junction nucleotides: 7. The CDR3 region is CASSLDRDQGELFF. CDR3 nucleotide sequence: TGCGCCAGCAGCCTGGACAGGGACCAGGGGGAGCTGTTTTTT.

A single count supports this clone. The gene calls are TRBV5-4 and TRBJ2-5; 11 bases map to TRBD2. The CDR3 is 16 residues long. Germline V gives CDR1 SGHNT, CDR2 YYREEE (reference sequence). Trimming cost V 0 bases and J 2 bases; bases outside gene matches: 3. CDR3 loop: CASSLGLAGGQETQYF. CDR3 DNA: TGTGCCAGCAGCTTGGGCCTAGCGGGAGGACAAGAGACCCAGTACTTC.

The chain employs TRBV5-4 and TRBJ2-5; possibly TRBD2 for D (6 bases). Germline-derived CDR1 and CDR2 are SGHNT and YYREEE (reference sequence). The V gene lost 0 bases and the J gene lost 1 base, with 13 bases spanning the gap. The CDR3 consists of 16 residues. The CDR3 loop is CASSLGIAVTQETQYF. The CDR3 nucleotides read TGTGCCAGCAGCTTGGGTATAGCGGTGACCCAAGAGACCCAGTACTTC.

This chain links TRBV28 with TRBJ1-6; TRBD1 agrees at 8 bases. The CDR3 spans 18 residues. Germline CDR1 is MDHEN and CDR2 is SYDVKM. V gave up 5 bases and J gave up 7 bases; unmatched junction bases: 16. The CDR3 sequence is CASSPILTRDRLNSPLHF. DNA for the CDR3: TGTGCCAGCAGTCCTATACTTACGCGGGACAGGTTAAATTCACCCCTCCACTTT.

This clone appeared a few times. The gene calls are TRBV27 and TRBJ2-3; D might be TRBD2 (5 bases). This CDR3 spans 16 amino acids. Germline assignment: CDR1 MNHEY and CDR2 SMNVEV (reference sequence). Trimming took 1 base from V and 1 from J, leaving 12 bases between them. The CDR3 reads CASSLLAGYGTDTQYF. The CDR3 nucleotides read TGTGCCAGCAGTTTATTGGCGGGCTATGGCACAGATACGCAGTATTTT.

This chain links TRBV4-2 with TRBJ2-1; 8 nucleotides agree with TRBD2. The CDR3 length is 15 residues. J lost 6 bases, V lost 2 bases, and 6 bases had no gene match. Germline V gene sequence: CDR1 LGHNA, CDR2 YNFKEQ. The CDR3 sequence is CASSQSTSGSNEQFF. CDR3 coding DNA: TGTGCCAGCAGCCAAAGCACTAGCGGTTCCAATGAGCAGTTCTTC.

The chain links TRBV7-9 to TRBJ1-2, with D possibly matching TRBD1 (5 bases). This CDR3 is built from 13 residues. The V gene lost 2 bases and the J gene lost 7 bases, with 11 bases spanning the gap. Germline CDR1 is SEHNR and CDR2 is FQNEAQ (reference sequence). The CDR3 protein is CASSLSRVGGYTF. The CDR3 DNA reads TGTGCCAGCAGCTTATCCAGGGTCGGTGGCTACACCTTC.

In this sample, this clone turned up once. The genes are TRBV2 and TRBJ2-7; TRBD1 might be the D (5 bases). Germline lookup yields CDR1 SNHLY and CDR2 FYNNEI. This CDR3 contains 14 residues. The germline V and J ends were trimmed by 10 bases and 2 bases, with 18 bases remaining between them. DNA of the CDR3: TGTGCCACCCAAGACAGATTAATAACCTACGAGCAGTACTTC. Translation: CATQDRLITYEQYF.

This chain joins TRBV10-1 and TRBJ1-1, with a weak D call TRBD1 (5 bases). The CDR3 length is 11 residues. CDR1 is WNHNN, CDR2 SYGVQD, per germline (reference sequence). Trimming stripped 5 bases from V and 4 bases from J, with 5 bases between. The CDR3: CASSRGTEAFF. The CDR3 DNA reads as TGCGCCAGCAGTAGGGGCACTGAAGCTTTCTTT.

This chain uses TRBV29-1 with TRBJ1-1; TRBD1 agrees at 8 bases. Per germline, CDR1 SQVTM and CDR2 ANQGSEA. V lost 7 bases and J lost 4; bases outside the gene matches: 8. The CDR3 is made up of 13 amino acids. The CDR3: CSGTDQGATEAFF. CDR3 nucleotides: TGCAGCGGTACTGATCAGGGGGCCACTGAAGCTTTCTTT.

This rearrangement joins TRBV6-5 to TRBJ2-1; possibly TRBD1 for D (5 bases). Germline CDR1 reads MNHEY; CDR2 reads SVGAGI. The ends were cut back, 5 bases at V and 7 bases at J, with 9 bases in the middle. The CDR3 sequence is 12 residues long. The CDR3 DNA is TGTGCCAGCAGTCGGAAGGGGAATGAGCAGTTCTTC. This gives the protein CASSRKGNEQFF.

In its sample, this clone was seen once. J is TRBJ1-1 and V is TRBV13; no clear D. CDR3 length equals 15 residues. The V gene lost 0 bases and the J gene lost 2 bases, with 10 bases spanning the gap. Germline CDR1 and CDR2: PRHDT and FYEKMQ (reference sequence). This CDR3 reads CASSLGRRGNTEAFF. The CDR3 DNA is TGTGCCAGCAGCTTAGGCCGTCGCGGAAACACTGAAGCTTTCTTT.